The 18 T cell receptor beta chains below all came from one sample that was sequenced in a study of T cell responses to AZD1222 COVID-19 vaccine. Profiled with immunoSEQ multiplex PCR; TCRdb holds only in-frame clones, not every one. The sample carries around 85,000 clones, roughly nine tenths recorded once. The starting material was peripheral blood, obtained 28 days after the second AZD1222 dose. The receptors were gathered from an adult who received the AZD1222 COVID-19 vaccine.

The J gene is TRBJ2-1, the V gene TRBV7-8; D unclear. In germline, CDR1 is SGHVS, CDR2 FQNEAQ. CDR3 length: 13 amino acids. V dropped 1 base and J dropped 6 bases, with 7 bases sitting between them. The CDR3 spells CASSLVRTNEQFF. The CDR3, as DNA: TGTGCCAGCAGCTTAGTGAGGACCAATGAGCAGTTCTTC.

The chain employs TRBV18 and TRBJ1-5; D remains ambiguous. The CDR3 has 17 residues. With 0 bases removed from V and 2 bases from J, the gap between germline ends came to 14 bases. Germline lookup yields CDR1 KGHSH and CDR2 LQKENI. CDR3: CASSPPLELSGNQPQHF. The CDR3 bases are TGTGCCAGCTCACCACCCTTGGAGCTCTCGGGCAATCAGCCCCAGCATTTT.

The sample holds one count of this clone. V usage is TRBV28 and J usage is TRBJ2-1; 7 nucleotides line up with TRBD1. J lost 0 bases, V lost 4 bases, and 6 bases had no gene match. CDR1 is MDHEN and CDR2 is SYDVKM in the germline V gene. This CDR3 has 16 amino acids. The CDR3 here is CASSSQTGSSYNEQFF. In DNA, the CDR3 is TGTGCCAGCAGTTCCCAGACAGGGAGCTCCTACAATGAGCAGTTCTTC.

The V gene is TRBV12-5, the J gene TRBJ1-5; D perhaps matches TRBD1 (6 bases). The germline CDR1 and CDR2 sequences are LGHNT and FRNRAP. Trimming cost V 1 base and J 3 bases, with 10 bases left between them. The CDR3 has 15 residues. The CDR3 DNA reads TGTGCTAGTGGTTTGGGGAACAGGGCCAATCAGCCCCAGCATTTT. It is translated as CASGLGNRANQPQHF. Drawing the rest from reference TRBV12-5 and TRBJ1-5, the complete variable domain is DARVTQTPRHKVTEMGQEVTMRCQPILGHNTVFWYRQTMMQGLELLAYFRNRAPLDDSGMPKDRFSAEMPDATLATLKIQPSEPRDSAVYFCASGLGNRANQPQHFGDGTRLSIL.

The V and J genes are TRBV5-1 and TRBJ2-5, with 7 bases identical to TRBD1. Trimming took 1 base from V and 1 from J; bases not matched to a gene: 1. The CDR3 loop spans 14 amino acids. CDR1 is SGHRS and CDR2 is YFSETQ in the germline V gene. CDR3 coding DNA: TGCGCCAGCAGCTTGCAGGGGGTCCAAGAGACCCAGTACTTC. Translated, it gives CASSLQGVQETQYF.

This clone came up a few times. This sequence joins TRBV7-9 and TRBJ1-3; TRBD1 might be the D (5 bases). The germline V gene has CDR1 SEHNR and CDR2 FQNEAQ (reference sequence). V lost 3 bases, J lost 0 bases, and 21 bases lay in between. This CDR3 has 19 amino acids. CDR3 loop: CASSLGGRTAFISGNTIYF. The CDR3 coding sequence is TGTGCCAGCAGCTTGGGGGGTCGAACAGCGTTTATCTCTGGAAACACCATATATTTT.

The chain carries TRBV12-3 or TRBV12-4 and TRBJ1-2; D is undetermined. Trimming pared 4 bases from V and 8 bases from J, leaving 11 bases between. CDR3 size: 12 residues. The CDR3 region is CASSYAAMGYTF. CDR3 DNA sequence: TGTGCCAGCAGTTACGCCGCAATGGGCTACACCTTC.

The J gene is TRBJ2-2, the V gene TRBV6-5; tentatively, D is TRBD2 (5 bases). Germline loops: CDR1 MNHEY, CDR2 SVGAGI. This CDR3 has 13 residues. The CDR3 DNA reads TGTACCCGCGGCGGGCCGAACACCGGGGAGCTGTTTTTT. Translated: CTRGGPNTGELFF.

The CDR3 reads CAISNRGQGNEQYF. The CDR3, as DNA: TGTGCCATCAGCAACAGGGGACAGGGCAACGAGCAGTACTTC. J is TRBJ2-7 and V is TRBV10-3; 9 bases map to TRBD1. The CDR3 totals 14 residues. V shed 6 bases and J 5 bases; nucleotides not matched to a gene: 8. Germline loops: CDR1 ENHRY, CDR2 SYGVKD.

The J gene is TRBJ1-3, the V gene TRBV30; D gene uncertain. Looked up from germline, CDR1 is GTSNPN and CDR2 is SVGIG (reference sequence). The CDR3 is 13 residues long. V lost 4 bases and J 8 bases, leaving 15 bases between the germline ends. The CDR3 spells CAWKPTMRDTIYF. The CDR3 bases are TGTGCCTGGAAACCGACCATGAGAGACACCATATATTTT.

This clone was picked up a small number of times. The V call is TRBV28, the J call TRBJ1-5; TRBD1 might be the D (6 bases). Germline V gene data show CDR1 as MDHEN and CDR2 as SYDVKM. This CDR3 has 16 residues. V lost 2 bases to trimming and J lost 6 bases, with 17 bases between them. CDR3 coding DNA: TGTGCCAGCAGTTTAGGGGGGGGCGAATTTTTTCAGCCCCAGCATTTT. Its translation: CASSLGGGEFFQPQHF.

The rearrangement links TRBV6-5 to TRBJ1-3; D gene uncertain. Between the trimmed V and J ends, which lost 6 bases and 0 bases, there was a span of 6 bases. The CDR3 has 13 amino acids. In germline, CDR1 is MNHEY, CDR2 SVGAGI. As DNA, the CDR3 is TGTGCCAGCAGCTTGAGCTCTGGAAACACCATATATTTT. This codes for CASSLSSGNTIYF.

J is TRBJ1-2 and V is TRBV2; D uncertain. The V gene's germline CDR1 is SNHLY and CDR2 FYNNEI. The length of the CDR3 is 13 residues. The germline V and J ends were trimmed by 3 bases and 2 bases, with 7 bases remaining between them. CDR3 sequence reads: CASSDLGNYGYTF. For the CDR3, the DNA is TGTGCCAGCAGTGATTTGGGGAACTATGGCTACACCTTC.

The chain employs TRBV6-5 and TRBJ2-2; D is uncertain. Germline CDR1 reads MNHEY; CDR2 reads SVGAGI. This CDR3 is built from 15 residues. V was cut by 0 bases and J by 7 bases, with 12 bases left in between. The CDR3 sequence is CASSYSPPTGGELFF. CDR3 in DNA: TGTGCCAGCAGTTACTCCCCCCCGACTGGCGGGGAGCTGTTTTTT.

The gene calls are TRBV7-3 and TRBJ1-6; no definite D call. Trimming removed 3 bases at V and 6 bases at J, with 9 bases between. This CDR3 region has 14 residues. Germline V gene lookup returns CDR1 SGHTA and CDR2 FQGTGA. In DNA, the CDR3 is TGTGCCAGCAGCTTTGGCCCTTTTAATTCACCCCTCCACTTT. This translates into CASSFGPFNSPLHF.

The chain recombines TRBV11-2 with TRBJ2-7; no clear D gene. Trimming pared 0 bases from V and 3 bases from J, leaving 6 bases between. CDR3 length: 13 residues. The V gene's germline CDR1 is SGHAT and CDR2 FQNNGV. The DNA for the CDR3 is TGTGCCAGCAGCTTAGACAGACGCTACGAGCAGTACTTC. This translates into CASSLDRRYEQYF.

The J gene is TRBJ2-1, the V gene TRBV11-2; 10 nucleotides match TRBD2. The CDR3 extends over 16 amino acids. Germline loops: CDR1 SGHAT, CDR2 FQNNGV. V lost 5 bases, J lost 2 bases, and 6 bases stayed unmatched. CDR3: CASSTRTSGTYNEQFF. CDR3 sequence (DNA): TGTGCCAGCAGCACCCGGACTAGCGGCACCTACAATGAGCAGTTCTTC.

The chain links TRBV28 to TRBJ1-5, with D possibly being TRBD1 (5 bases). Trimming shortened V by 3 bases and J by 8 bases, and 11 bases separated the two germline ends. The CDR3 loop spans 13 amino acids. In germline, CDR1 is MDHEN, CDR2 SYDVKM. The CDR3 region is CASSLQGREPQHF. As DNA, the CDR3 is TGTGCCAGCAGTTTGCAGGGTCGAGAGCCCCAGCATTTT.